This T cell receptor beta chain was identified during a study of cytomegalovirus exposure and HLA in healthy donors. Study outcomes and limitations: Despite most TCR sequences being rare, some public TCRs occurred in many donors. Being productive about 90% or about 30% of the time was typical of most TCR beta V segments in an earlier analysis.

PCR employed 60 Vbeta and 13 Jbeta primers. Produced via immunoSEQ multiplex PCR; TCRdb's table is partial and in-frame only. Among 85,000 to 90,000 clones listed, 67% were seen once. This clone was found a few times. No antigen is known for it. The CDR3 is made up of 16 amino acids. Trimming removed 1 base at V and 1 base at J, with 14 bases between. The germline V gene has CDR1 SGHDT and CDR2 YYEEEE. The V gene is TRBV5-6, the J gene TRBJ1-1; D remains unclear. The specimen was PBMCs. The clonotype comes from a man aged 30 to 39 in good health and CMV-seronegative. CDR3 protein: CASSLFGSGGNTEAFF. In DNA form, the CDR3 reads TGTGCCAGCAGCTTGTTTGGAAGCGGAGGGAACACTGAAGCTTTCTTT.